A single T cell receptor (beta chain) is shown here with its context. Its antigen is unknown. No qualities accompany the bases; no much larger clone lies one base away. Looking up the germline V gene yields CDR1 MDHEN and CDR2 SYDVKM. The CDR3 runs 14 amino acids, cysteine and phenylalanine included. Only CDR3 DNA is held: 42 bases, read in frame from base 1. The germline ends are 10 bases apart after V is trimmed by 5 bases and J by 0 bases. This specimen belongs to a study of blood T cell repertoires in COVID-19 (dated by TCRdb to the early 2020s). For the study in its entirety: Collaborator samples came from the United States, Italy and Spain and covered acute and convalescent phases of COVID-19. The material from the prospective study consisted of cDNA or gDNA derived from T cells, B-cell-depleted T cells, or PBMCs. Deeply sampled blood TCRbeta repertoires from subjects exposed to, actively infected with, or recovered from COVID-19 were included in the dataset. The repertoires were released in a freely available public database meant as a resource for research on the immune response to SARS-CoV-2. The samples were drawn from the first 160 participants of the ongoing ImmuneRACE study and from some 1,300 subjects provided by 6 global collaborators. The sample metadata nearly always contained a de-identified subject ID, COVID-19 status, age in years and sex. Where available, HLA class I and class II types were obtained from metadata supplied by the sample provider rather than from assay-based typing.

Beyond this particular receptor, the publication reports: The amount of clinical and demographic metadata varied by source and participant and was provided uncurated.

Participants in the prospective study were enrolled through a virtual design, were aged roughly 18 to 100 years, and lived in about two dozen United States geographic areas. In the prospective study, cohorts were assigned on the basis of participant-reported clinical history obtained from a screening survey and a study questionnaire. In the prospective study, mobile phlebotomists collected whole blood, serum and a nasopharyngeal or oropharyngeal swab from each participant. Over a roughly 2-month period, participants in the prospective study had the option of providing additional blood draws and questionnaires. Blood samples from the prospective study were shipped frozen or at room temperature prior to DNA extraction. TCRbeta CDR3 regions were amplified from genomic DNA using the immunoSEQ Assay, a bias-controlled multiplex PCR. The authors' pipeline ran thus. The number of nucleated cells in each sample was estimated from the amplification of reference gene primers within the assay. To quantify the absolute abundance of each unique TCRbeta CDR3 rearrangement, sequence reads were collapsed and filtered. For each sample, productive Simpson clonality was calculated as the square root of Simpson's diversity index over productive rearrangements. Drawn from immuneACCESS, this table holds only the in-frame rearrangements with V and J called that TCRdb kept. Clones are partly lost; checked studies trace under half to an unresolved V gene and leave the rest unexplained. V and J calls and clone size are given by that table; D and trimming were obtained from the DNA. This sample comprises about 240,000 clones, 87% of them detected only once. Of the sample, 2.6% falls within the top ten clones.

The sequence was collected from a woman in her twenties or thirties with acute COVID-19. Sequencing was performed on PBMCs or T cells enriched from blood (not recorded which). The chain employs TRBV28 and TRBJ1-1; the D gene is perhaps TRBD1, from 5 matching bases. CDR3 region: CASSQRQMNTEAFF. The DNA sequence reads TGTGCCAGCAGTCAGCGACAGATGAACACTGAAGCTTTCTTT. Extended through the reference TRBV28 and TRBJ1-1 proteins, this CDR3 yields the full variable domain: DVKVTQSSRYLVKRTGEKVFLECVQDMDHENMFWYRQDPGLGLRLIYFSYDVKMKEKGDIPEGYSVSREKKERFSLILESASTNQTSMYLCASSQRQMNTEAFFGQGTRLTVV.